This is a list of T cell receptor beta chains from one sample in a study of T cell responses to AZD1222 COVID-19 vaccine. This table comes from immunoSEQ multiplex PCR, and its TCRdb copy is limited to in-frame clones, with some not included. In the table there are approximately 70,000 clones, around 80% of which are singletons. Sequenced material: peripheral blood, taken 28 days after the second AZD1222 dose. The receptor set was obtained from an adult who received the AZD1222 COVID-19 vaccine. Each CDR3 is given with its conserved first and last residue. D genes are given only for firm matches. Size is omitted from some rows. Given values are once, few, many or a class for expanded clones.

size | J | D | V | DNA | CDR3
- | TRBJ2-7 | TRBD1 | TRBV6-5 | TGTGCCAGCAGTTCGATCGGGACAGCCACGTCCTACGAGCAGTACTTC | CASSSIGTATSYEQYF
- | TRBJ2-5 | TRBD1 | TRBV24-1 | TGTGCCACCAGCTCTTTGGGGGACAGTCAAGAGACCCAGTACTTC | CATSSLGDSQETQYF
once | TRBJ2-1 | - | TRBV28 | TGTGCCAGCATAGAGGAGCGGAACAATGAGCAGTTCTTC | CASIEERNNEQFF
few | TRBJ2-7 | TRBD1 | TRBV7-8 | TGTGCCAGCAGCTTAGTTATGACAGGGGAAGCCTACGAGCAGTACTTC | CASSLVMTGEAYEQYF
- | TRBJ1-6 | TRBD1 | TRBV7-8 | TGTGCCAGCAGCCTCCGCCAGGGGGATAATTCACCCCTCCACTTT | CASSLRQGDNSPLHF
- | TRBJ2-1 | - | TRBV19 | TGTGCCAGTACACCGGGACTCCTTCGCAATGAGCAGTTCTTC | CASTPGLLRNEQFF
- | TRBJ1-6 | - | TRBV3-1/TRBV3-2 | TGTGCCAGCAGCCTGGGGACCCTAATAAACTTTAGCTCCTATAATTCACCCCTCCACTTT | CASSLGTLINFSSYNSPLHF
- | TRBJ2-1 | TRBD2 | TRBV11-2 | TGTGCCAGCAGCTTAGGGACTAGCGGGAGGTCCTACAATGAGCAGTTCTTC | CASSLGTSGRSYNEQFF
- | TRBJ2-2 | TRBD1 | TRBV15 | TGTGCCACCAGCAGAGGGACAGGGGGCATCACCGGGGAGCTGTTTTTT | CATSRGTGGITGELFF
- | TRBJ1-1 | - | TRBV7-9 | TGTGCCAGCAGCCAGCATGGAGTAGGCACTGAAGCTTTCTTT | CASSQHGVGTEAFF
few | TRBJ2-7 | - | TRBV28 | TGTGCCAGCCGGGCGGGCGACCTCTCCTACGAGCAGTACTTC | CASRAGDLSYEQYF
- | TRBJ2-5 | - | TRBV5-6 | TGTGCCAGCAGTAGGACAGAAAAACGGGAGACCCAGTACTTC | CASSRTEKRETQYF
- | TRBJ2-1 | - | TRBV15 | TGTGCCACCAGCAGAGACCCGTTTGGGTACAATGAGCAGTTCTTC | CATSRDPFGYNEQFF
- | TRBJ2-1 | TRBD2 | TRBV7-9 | TGTGCCAGCAGCCATACCGGGACTAGCGGGAGTTTCGATGAGCAGTTCTTC | CASSHTGTSGSFDEQFF
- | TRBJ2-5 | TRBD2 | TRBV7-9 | TGTGCCAGCAGCGACACTAGCGGGGGGCGGGTCGGAGAGACCCAGTACTTC | CASSDTSGGRVGETQYF
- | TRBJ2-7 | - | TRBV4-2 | TGTGCCAGCAGGCCTAGTGGGGCGACCTACGAGCAGTACTTC | CASRPSGATYEQYF
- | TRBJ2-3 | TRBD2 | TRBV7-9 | TGTGCCAGCAGCCGGGGTAGCGGGAGAGAATCAGATACGCAGTATTTT | CASSRGSGRESDTQYF
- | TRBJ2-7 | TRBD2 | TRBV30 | TGTGCCTGGAGTGTAACTAGCGGGGGCTCCTACGAGCAGTACTTC | CAWSVTSGGSYEQYF
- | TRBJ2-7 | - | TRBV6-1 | TGTGCCAGCAGTGAAGAAAAAGGTCTTCAGGTGGGCTACGAGCAGTACTTC | CASSEEKGLQVGYEQYF
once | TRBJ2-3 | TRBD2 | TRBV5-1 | TGCGCCAGCAGGGGCGAGGCGGGGGAGTACACAGATACGCAGTATTTT | CASRGEAGEYTDTQYF
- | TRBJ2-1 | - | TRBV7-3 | TGTGCCAGCAGCTTAGGGCAGGACAATGAGCAGTTCTTC | CASSLGQDNEQFF
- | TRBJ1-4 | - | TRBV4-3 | TGCGCCAGCAGCCAACAAGGGCCACCAGCTAATGAAAAACTGTTTTTT | CASSQQGPPANEKLFF
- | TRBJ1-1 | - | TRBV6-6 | TGTGCCAGCAGTCCGGACGGTTTTAACACTGAAGCTTTCTTT | CASSPDGFNTEAFF
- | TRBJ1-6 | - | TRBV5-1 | TGCGCCAGCAGCCCCGACTTCAATTCACCCCTCCACTTT | CASSPDFNSPLHF
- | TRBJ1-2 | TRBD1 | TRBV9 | TGTGCCAGCACCCAGGGGGGGCGGTTCTATGGCTACACCTTC | CASTQGGRFYGYTF
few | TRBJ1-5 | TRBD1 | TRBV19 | TGTGCCAGTAGTATGGGGACAGGGGATCTTCAGCCCCAGCATTTT | CASSMGTGDLQPQHF
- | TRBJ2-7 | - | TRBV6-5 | TGTGCCAGCAGTTACATGGCAGGCTTCTACGAGCAGTACTTC | CASSYMAGFYEQYF
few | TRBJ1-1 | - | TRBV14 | TGTGCCAGCAGCCCGGCGGCCTGGGGCACTGAAGCTTTCTTT | CASSPAAWGTEAFF
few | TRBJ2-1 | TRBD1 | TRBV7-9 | TGTGCCAGCAGCTTCCCTATAAGGGACAGGGGGCCGGGCAATGAGCAGTTCTTC | CASSFPIRDRGPGNEQFF
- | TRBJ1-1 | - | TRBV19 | TGTGCCAGTACGGTCGGGATGAACACTGAAGCTTTCTTT | CASTVGMNTEAFF
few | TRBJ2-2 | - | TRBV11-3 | TGTGCCAGCAGCCCTTTCCGGAGCGCGAACACCGGGGAGCTGTTTTTT | CASSPFRSANTGELFF
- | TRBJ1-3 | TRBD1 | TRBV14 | TGTGCCAGCAGCAGCGGGACAGCTGGAAACACCATATATTTT | CASSSGTAGNTIYF
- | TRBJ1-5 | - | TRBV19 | TGTGCCAGTAGTCTAGCTGGGACGGTCAATCAGCCCCAGCATTTT | CASSLAGTVNQPQHF
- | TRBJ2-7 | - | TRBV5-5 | TGTGCCAGCAGCTTGGGGACAGTCGCCCACGAGCAGTACTTC | CASSLGTVAHEQYF
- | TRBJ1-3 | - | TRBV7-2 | TGTGCCAGCAGCTTAGAAAGGGGCGGAAACACCATATATTTT | CASSLERGGNTIYF
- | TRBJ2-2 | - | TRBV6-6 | TGTGCCAGCAGTTACGGGGCAGGATTGCACACCGGGGAGCTGTTTTTT | CASSYGAGLHTGELFF
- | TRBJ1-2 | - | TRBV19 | TGTGCCAGTAGTATAGAGCGCAGAAGTTTCTATGGCTACACCTTC | CASSIERRSFYGYTF
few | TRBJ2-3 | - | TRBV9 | TGTGCCAGCAGCCGCCGAGGGGATGGGACAGATACGCAGTATTTT | CASSRRGDGTDTQYF
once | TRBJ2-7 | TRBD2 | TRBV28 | TGTGCCAGCAGGCTGACCGGGACTAGCGGATTTTACGAGCAGTACTTC | CASRLTGTSGFYEQYF
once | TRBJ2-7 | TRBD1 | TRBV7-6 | TGTGCCAGCAGCTCGACAGGGTTCTACGAGCAGTACTTC | CASSSTGFYEQYF
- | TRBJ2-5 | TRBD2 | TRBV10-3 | TGTGCCATCAGTAAAAAGGGACTAGCGGGAGGGCCGGAGACCCAGTACTTC | CAISKKGLAGGPETQYF